This TCR beta chain was recovered during a study of T-cell memory formation after mild COVID-19. In TCRdb, the 5' RACE reads were re-called with MiXCR into one record per CDR3 protein. The sample contains 150,000 to 200,000 distinct CDR3 sequences, 10% to 15% of which appear only once. At least ten counts were recorded for this clonotype. The CDR3 totals 13 residues. V was cut by 2 bases and J by 8 bases, with 12 bases left in between. Germline V CDR1 and CDR2: SGHTA, FQGNSA. The clonotype comes from a man aged 18 to 29 who had mild COVID-19 (a few samples of this study predate the infection). Cell type and time point are not known. The chain is built from TRBV7-2 and TRBJ2-5; D unresolved. The sample consisted of PBMCs or a T cell subset sorted from them (not recorded which). CDR3 nucleotides: TGTGCCAGCAGCTTAACACCAGCCCGAACCCAGTACTTC. This sequence encodes CASSLTPARTQYF.